One sample yielded the 26 T cell receptor beta chains listed below, sequenced in a study of blood T cells in healthy people across ages. The second PCR ran 7 to 11 cycles with a sample-barcoded 5' primer and J-beta primers. TCRdb passed the 5' RACE reads through MiXCR, listing each CDR3 protein once. The data contain almost 800,000 distinct CDR3 sequences, nearly 60% of them singletons. The sequencing input was blood. The source is a man aged 30 to 39 in good health.

This rearrangement joins TRBV12-3 or TRBV12-4 to TRBJ2-3; TRBD2 might be the D (5 bases). Trimming left V 4 bases short and J 4 bases short, with 12 bases between. The CDR3 is 14 amino acids. CDR3 protein: CASSSRSGADTQYF. The DNA for the CDR3 is TGTGCCAGCAGTTCCAGGTCCGGGGCAGATACGCAGTATTTT.

The gene calls are TRBV27 and TRBJ2-3, with D perhaps given as TRBD1 or TRBD2 (6 bases each). Germline V CDR1 and CDR2: MNHEY, SMNVEV (reference sequence). With 8 bases removed from V and 4 bases from J, the gap between germline ends came to 16 bases. CDR3 length: 14 residues. Here the CDR3 DNA reads TGTGCCAGCGGACCGGGGGCTAGTCCAGATACGCAGTATTTT. It is translated as CASGPGASPDTQYF.

This clonotype turned up a few times. The rearrangement uses TRBV15 and TRBJ1-4; weak D call: TRBD1 (6 bases). From germline, CDR1 is LNHNV and CDR2 YYDKDF (reference sequence). V was cut by 0 bases and J by 5 bases, with 10 bases left in between. This CDR3 region has 15 residues. The CDR3 reads CATSRDRQGNEKLFF. In nucleotides, the CDR3 is TGTGCCACCAGCAGAGATCGGCAGGGGAATGAAAAACTGTTTTTT.

In its sample, this clonotype was seen a few times. The CDR3 nucleotides read TGCAGCGTCCGTCGCGACAGGGGGCCGTACGAGCAGTACTTC. It encodes CSVRRDRGPYEQYF. The chain is built from TRBV29-1 and TRBJ2-7, with 10 positions matching TRBD1. The CDR3 has 14 amino acids. V was clipped by 6 bases and J by 4 bases; unmatched bases: 9. Germline assignment: CDR1 SQVTM and CDR2 ANQGSEA.

J is TRBJ2-3 and V is TRBV7-9; TRBD2 agrees at 12 bases. This CDR3 is 17 amino acids long. The V segment lost 1 base and the J segment 5 bases; nucleotides outside the gene matches: 7. Germline V lookup: CDR1 SEHNR, CDR2 FQNEAQ (reference sequence). The CDR3 sequence: CASSLGLAGVVRDTQYF. CDR3 DNA sequence: TGTGCCAGCAGCTTAGGACTAGCGGGAGTGGTTAGAGATACGCAGTATTTT. The entire variable domain, with the rest obtained from reference TRBV7-9 and TRBJ2-3, is as follows: DTGVSQNPRHKITKRGQNVTFRCDPISEHNRLYWYRQTLGQGPEFLTYFQNEAQLEKSRLLSDRFSAERPKGSFSTLEIQRTEQGDSAMYLCASSLGLAGVVRDTQYFGPGTRLTVL.

J is TRBJ2-7 and V is TRBV3-1, with 10 bases identical to TRBD2. The DNA end lines up better with TRBJ2-4; the J call may be wrong. CDR1 LGHDT and CDR2 YNNKEL come from the germline V gene (reference sequence). The CDR3 runs to 17 residues. The CDR3 loop is CASSQIGPSGGKDIQYF. Written as DNA, the CDR3 is TGTGCCAGCAGCCAAATCGGGCCTAGCGGGGGTAAGGACATTCAGTACTTC.

This chain uses TRBV20-1 with TRBJ2-4; the D is unclear. The J call may be incorrect, as the DNA end agrees better with TRBJ2-7. This CDR3 has 17 amino acids. CDR1 is DFQATT and CDR2 is SNEGSKA in the germline V gene (reference sequence). The CDR3 sequence: CSASRAAPGIITYEQYF. CDR3 nucleotides: TGCAGTGCTAGTCGTGCGGCACCTGGAATAATAACCTACGAGCAGTACTTC.

The rearrangement links TRBV27 to TRBJ1-2, with TRBD1 as a possible D gene (6 bases). This CDR3 region has 13 residues. Germline V gene data show CDR1 as MNHEY and CDR2 as SMNVEV (reference sequence). V lost 5 bases, J lost 8 bases, and 15 bases lay in between. CDR3 sequence reads: CASSVGSRGGYTF. CDR3 bases: TGTGCCAGCAGTGTAGGTTCCAGGGGAGGCTACACCTTC.

At least ten counts were recorded for this clonotype. The chain carries TRBV29-1 and TRBJ2-3, with D perhaps TRBD2 (5 bases). The CDR3 covers 12 residues. Trimming took off 6 bases at V and 5 bases at J, with 12 bases between the two ends. Germline V gives CDR1 SQVTM, CDR2 ANQGSEA. The CDR3 here is CSVGEGVDTQYF. The CDR3 DNA is TGCAGCGTCGGAGAGGGTGTAGATACGCAGTATTTT.

This clonotype appeared a single time. The V call is TRBV29-1, the J call TRBJ2-1, with D maybe TRBD2 (7 bases). This CDR3 is built from 12 residues. CDR1 and CDR2 (germline): SQVTM, ANQGSEA. Trimming removed 7 bases from V and 6 bases from J, with 13 bases in between. CDR3 in amino acids: CSGKGGGNEQFF. The CDR3 DNA reads TGCAGCGGAAAGGGGGGGGGCAATGAGCAGTTCTTC.

V and J are TRBV4-2 and TRBJ2-1; D may be TRBD2 (6 bases). V was shortened by 3 bases and J by 4 bases, with 16 bases between the two germline ends. From germline, CDR1 is LGHNA and CDR2 YNFKEQ. The CDR3 covers 16 residues. In nucleotides, the CDR3 is TGTGCCAGCAGCCAGGGGGACTGGATGGAATACAATGAGCAGTTCTTC. It codes for CASSQGDWMEYNEQFF.

The rearrangement uses TRBV15 and TRBJ2-4; no definite D call. The ends were cut back, 0 bases at V and 8 bases at J, with 14 bases in the middle. CDR3 length: 15 residues. Germline V CDR1 and CDR2: LNHNV, YYDKDF (reference sequence). Here the CDR3 reads CATSRDLGYRDIQYF. The CDR3 DNA is TGTGCCACCAGCAGAGATTTGGGTTATAGGGACATTCAGTACTTC.

V gene TRBV29-1 combines with J gene TRBJ2-3, with TRBD1 matching over 12 bases. CDR3 length: 15 residues. After removal of 7 bases from V and 6 bases from J, the junction contained 11 bases not matched to a gene. CDR1 is SQVTM, CDR2 ANQGSEA, per germline. CDR3 sequence: CSDHSGQGARDTQYF. The DNA of the CDR3 is TGCAGCGATCACTCGGGACAGGGGGCTCGGGATACGCAGTATTTT.

This chain joins TRBV3-1 and TRBJ2-3; the D call may be TRBD1 or TRBD2 (7 bases each). Trimming removed 7 bases from V and 6 bases from J, with 17 bases in between. Germline values: CDR1 LGHDT, CDR2 YNNKEL (reference sequence). The CDR3 has 14 residues. The CDR3 loop is CASTRGDSQDTQYF. CDR3 nucleotides: TGTGCCAGCACCCGGGGGGACAGTCAGGATACGCAGTATTTT.

This clonotype was picked up a small number of times. This sequence joins TRBV12-3 or TRBV12-4 and TRBJ2-7; D is ambiguous. This CDR3 region has 14 residues. The V and J ends lost 6 bases and 3 bases respectively, with 15 bases between them. The CDR3 sequence is CASSPTTRIYEQYF. DNA of the CDR3: TGTGCCAGCAGCCCTACGACGCGGATCTACGAGCAGTACTTC.

J is TRBJ2-6 and V is TRBV6-5, with D maybe TRBD2 (7 bases). V shed 5 bases and J shed 11 bases, with 19 bases lying between them. The CDR3 consists of 15 residues. Per germline, CDR1 MNHEY and CDR2 SVGAGI. The CDR3 bases are TGTGCCAGCAGTGCCGTCCGGGGGGCCATTTACGTCCTGACTTTC. Protein product: CASSAVRGAIYVLTF.

This clonotype appeared a few times. The V call is TRBV9, the J call TRBJ2-7, with D possibly being TRBD1 (6 bases). CDR3 length equals 14 residues. V was shortened by 6 bases and J by 0 bases, with 13 bases between the two germline ends. Germline V CDR1 and CDR2: SGDLS, YYNGEE. The CDR3 sequence: CASTGTGSSYEQYF. In nucleotides, the CDR3 is TGTGCCAGCACAGGAACAGGGAGCTCCTACGAGCAGTACTTC.

The gene calls are TRBV3-1 and TRBJ1-2; D is unresolved. The CDR3 contains 12 residues. V was cut by 3 bases and J by 8 bases, with 10 bases left in between. Per the germline V gene, CDR1 is LGHDT and CDR2 is YNNKEL (reference sequence). CDR3 nucleotides: TGTGCCAGCAGCCAGGGGAGAGGCGGCTACACCTTC. This translates into CASSQGRGGYTF.

This chain connects TRBV9 to TRBJ2-7; a possible D gene is TRBD2 (6 bases). V was trimmed by 4 bases and J by 3 bases, leaving 14 bases between them. Germline V gives CDR1 SGDLS, CDR2 YYNGEE. The CDR3 loop spans 14 amino acids. CDR3 nucleotide sequence: TGTGCCAGCAGCCCACGGGAGTTTAGCTACGAGCAGTACTTC. This codes for CASSPREFSYEQYF.

This rearrangement joins TRBV3-1 to TRBJ2-1; D may be TRBD2 (6 bases). CDR1 and CDR2 from the germline V gene are LGHDT and YNNKEL (reference sequence). The CDR3 has 15 amino acids. Trimming removed 0 bases from V and 5 bases from J, with 11 bases in between. The CDR3 bases are TGTGCCAGCAGCCAAGATACCGGGAGCCACAATGAGCAGTTCTTC. It yields the protein CASSQDTGSHNEQFF.

The gene calls are TRBV5-1 and TRBJ2-5; D remains unclear. The CDR3 is 13 residues long. Germline CDR1 and CDR2: SGHRS and YFSETQ. The ends were cut back, 4 bases at V and 3 bases at J, with 10 bases in the middle. In DNA form, the CDR3 reads TGCGCCAGCAGCCAACGCGTCGAAGAGACCCAGTACTTC. As protein: CASSQRVEETQYF.

The chain employs TRBV12-3 or TRBV12-4 and TRBJ2-3, with D perhaps TRBD1 (6 bases). The CDR3 runs to 14 residues. Trimming removed 4 bases at V and 3 bases at J, with 11 bases between. CDR3 nucleotide sequence: TGTGCCAGCAGTTCCGCCACAGGGACAGATACGCAGTATTTT. Translation gives CASSSATGTDTQYF.

This clonotype was detected only a few times. The DNA for the CDR3 is TGTGCCAGCAGCTTATCTGAGGGAGGACACTACGAGCAGTACTTC. This sequence encodes CASSLSEGGHYEQYF. The gene calls are TRBV7-8 and TRBJ2-7, with a weak D call TRBD2 (6 bases). Trimming pared 2 bases from V and 3 bases from J, leaving 14 bases between. The V gene's germline CDR1 is SGHVS and CDR2 FQNEAQ. CDR3 length: 15 residues. Full variable domain (remainder filled in from reference TRBV7-8 and TRBJ2-7): GAGVSQSPRYKVAKRGQDVALRCDPISGHVSLFWYQQALGQGPEFLTYFQNEAQLDKSGLPSDRFFAERPEGSVSTLKIQRTQQEDSAVYLCASSLSEGGHYEQYFGPGTRLTVT.

This clonotype came up a few times. This sequence joins TRBV11-2 and TRBJ2-7; D might be TRBD2 (5 bases). The CDR3 extends over 20 amino acids. The germline CDR1 and CDR2 sequences are SGHAT and FQNNGV. The V gene lost 1 base and the J gene lost 7 bases, with 32 bases spanning the gap. In DNA, the CDR3 is TGTGCCAGCAGCTTAGGACTACGAGAGGAACTGAGGGCTATACTAGGGGAGCAGTACTTC. Translation gives CASSLGLREELRAILGEQYF.

V and J are TRBV7-3 and TRBJ2-5; 10 positions agree with TRBD1. The length of the CDR3 is 19 residues. Trimming took 5 bases from V and 0 from J; bases not matched to a gene: 15. CDR1 and CDR2 (germline): SGHTA, FQGTGA. The CDR3 DNA sequence: TGTGCCAGCAGCCCGACAGGGGGCCGTACTTTAGGGTACCAAGAGACCCAGTACTTC. Its translation is CASSPTGGRTLGYQETQYF.

In its sample, this clonotype was seen many times. The rearrangement uses TRBV25-1 and TRBJ2-7; TRBD1 matches 7 bases. The CDR3 contains 14 residues. Per germline, CDR1 MGHDK and CDR2 SYGVNS. V trimming: 6 bases; J trimming: 5 bases; junction bases outside the gene matches: 10. The CDR3 DNA sequence: TGTGCCAGCAGGCCGACAGGGAATAATCACGAGCAGTACTTC. Encoded protein: CASRPTGNNHEQYF.